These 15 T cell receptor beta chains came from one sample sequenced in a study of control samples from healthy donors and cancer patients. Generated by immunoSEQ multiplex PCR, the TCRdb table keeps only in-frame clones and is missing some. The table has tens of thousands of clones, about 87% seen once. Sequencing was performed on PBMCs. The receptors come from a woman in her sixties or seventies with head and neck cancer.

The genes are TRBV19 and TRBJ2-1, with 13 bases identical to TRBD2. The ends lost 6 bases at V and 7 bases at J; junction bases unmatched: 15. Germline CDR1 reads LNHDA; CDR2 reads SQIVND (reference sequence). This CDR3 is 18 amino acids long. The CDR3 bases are TGTGCCAGTAGCGGGACTAGCGGGACTCTGTTTGGCTTAAATGAGCAGTTCTTC. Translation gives CASSGTSGTLFGLNEQFF.

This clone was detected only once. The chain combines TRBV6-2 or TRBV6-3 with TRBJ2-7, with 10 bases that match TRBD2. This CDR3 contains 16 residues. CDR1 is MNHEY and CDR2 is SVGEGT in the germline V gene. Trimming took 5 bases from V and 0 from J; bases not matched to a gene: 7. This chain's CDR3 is CASSRLAGDGSYEQYF. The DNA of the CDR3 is TGTGCCAGCAGTAGACTAGCGGGTGATGGCTCCTACGAGCAGTACTTC.

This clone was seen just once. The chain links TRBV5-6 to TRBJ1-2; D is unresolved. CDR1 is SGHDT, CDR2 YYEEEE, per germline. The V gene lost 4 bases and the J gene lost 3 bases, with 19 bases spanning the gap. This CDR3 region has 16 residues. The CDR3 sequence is CASSPLGGVRDYGYTF. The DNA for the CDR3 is TGTGCCAGCAGCCCTCTGGGCGGGGTCAGAGACTATGGCTACACCTTC.

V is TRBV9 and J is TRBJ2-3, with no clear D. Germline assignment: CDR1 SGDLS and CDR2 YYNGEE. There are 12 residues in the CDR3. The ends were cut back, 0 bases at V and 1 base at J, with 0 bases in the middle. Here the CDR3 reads CASSVGTDTQYF. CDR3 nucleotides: TGTGCCAGCAGCGTAGGCACAGATACGCAGTATTTT.

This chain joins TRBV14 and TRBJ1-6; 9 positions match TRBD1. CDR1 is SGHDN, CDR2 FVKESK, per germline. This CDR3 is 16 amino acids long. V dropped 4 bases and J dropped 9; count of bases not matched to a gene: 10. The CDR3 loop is CASSRPGQGLSSPLHF. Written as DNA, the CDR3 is TGTGCCAGCAGCCGCCCCGGACAGGGGTTAAGTTCACCCCTCCACTTT.

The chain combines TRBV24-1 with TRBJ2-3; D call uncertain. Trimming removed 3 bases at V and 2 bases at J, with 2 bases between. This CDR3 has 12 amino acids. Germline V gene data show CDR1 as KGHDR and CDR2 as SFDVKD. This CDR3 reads CATSDTTDTQYF. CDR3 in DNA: TGTGCCACCAGTGATACCACAGATACGCAGTATTTT.

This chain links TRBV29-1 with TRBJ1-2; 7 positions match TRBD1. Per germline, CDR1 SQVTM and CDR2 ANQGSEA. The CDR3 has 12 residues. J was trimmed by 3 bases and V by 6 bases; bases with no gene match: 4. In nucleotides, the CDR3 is TGCAGCGTGAGACAGGGTGACTATGGCTACACCTTC. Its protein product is CSVRQGDYGYTF.

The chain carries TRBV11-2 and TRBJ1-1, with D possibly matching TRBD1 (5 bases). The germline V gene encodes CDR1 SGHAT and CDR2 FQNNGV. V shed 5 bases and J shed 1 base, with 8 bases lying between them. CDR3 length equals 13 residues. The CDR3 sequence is CASSRGQNTEAFF. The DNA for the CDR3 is TGTGCCAGCAGCAGAGGACAGAACACTGAAGCTTTCTTT. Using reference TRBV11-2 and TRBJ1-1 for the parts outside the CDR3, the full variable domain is EAGVAQSPRYKIIEKRQSVAFWCNPISGHATLYWYQQILGQGPKLLIQFQNNGVVDDSQLPKDRFSAERLKGVDSTLKIQPAKLEDSAVYLCASSRGQNTEAFFGQGTRLTVV.

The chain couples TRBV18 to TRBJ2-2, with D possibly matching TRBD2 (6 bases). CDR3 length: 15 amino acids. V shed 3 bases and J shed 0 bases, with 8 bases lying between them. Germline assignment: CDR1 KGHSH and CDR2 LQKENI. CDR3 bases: TGTGCCAGCTCACCGTCGGGAGCGAACACCGGGGAGCTGTTTTTT. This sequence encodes CASSPSGANTGELFF.

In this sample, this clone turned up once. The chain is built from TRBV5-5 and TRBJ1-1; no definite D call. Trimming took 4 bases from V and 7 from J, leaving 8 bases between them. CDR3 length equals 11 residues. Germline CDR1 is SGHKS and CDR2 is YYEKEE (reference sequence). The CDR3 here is CASSAKIEAFF. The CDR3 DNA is TGTGCCAGCAGCGCCAAAATTGAAGCTTTCTTT.

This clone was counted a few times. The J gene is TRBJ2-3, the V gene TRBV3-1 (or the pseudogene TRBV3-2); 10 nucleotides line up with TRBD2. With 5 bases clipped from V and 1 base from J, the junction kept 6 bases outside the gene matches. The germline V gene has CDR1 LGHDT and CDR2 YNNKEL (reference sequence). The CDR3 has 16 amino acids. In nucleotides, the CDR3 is TGTGCCAGCAGCTCCCGGCTAGCGGGGGGCACAGATACGCAGTATTTT. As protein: CASSSRLAGGTDTQYF.

The CDR3 region is CATSDGVRGSRETQYF. The CDR3, as DNA: TGTGCCACCAGTGATGGGGTACGGGGTAGTCGGGAGACCCAGTACTTC. The chain uses TRBV24-1 and TRBJ2-5, with a weak D call TRBD2 (5 bases). The CDR3 consists of 16 residues. Germline V gene sequence: CDR1 KGHDR, CDR2 SFDVKD. The germline V and J ends were trimmed by 3 bases and 5 bases, with 18 bases remaining between them.

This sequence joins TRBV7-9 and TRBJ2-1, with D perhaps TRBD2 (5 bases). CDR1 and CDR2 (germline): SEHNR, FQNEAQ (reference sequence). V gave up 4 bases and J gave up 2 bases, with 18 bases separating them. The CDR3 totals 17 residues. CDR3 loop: CASSSLATRFAYNEQFF. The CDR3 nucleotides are TGTGCCAGCAGCTCCCTCGCAACTAGGTTCGCCTACAATGAGCAGTTCTTC.

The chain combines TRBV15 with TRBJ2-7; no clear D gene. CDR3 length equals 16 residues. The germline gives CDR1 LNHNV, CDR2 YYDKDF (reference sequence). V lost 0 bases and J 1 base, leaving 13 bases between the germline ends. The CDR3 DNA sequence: TGTGCCACCAGCAGAGATCGTGGAGCCAGGTCCTACGAGCAGTACTTC. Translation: CATSRDRGARSYEQYF.

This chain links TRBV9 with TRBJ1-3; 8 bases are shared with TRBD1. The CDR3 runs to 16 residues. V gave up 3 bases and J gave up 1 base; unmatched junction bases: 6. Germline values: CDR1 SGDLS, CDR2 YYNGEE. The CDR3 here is CASSARGQESGNTIYF. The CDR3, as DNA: TGTGCCAGCAGCGCCAGGGGACAGGAATCTGGAAACACCATATATTTT.